This TCR beta chain emerged from a study of glioma-infiltrating T cells after dendritic cell vaccination. Data came from immunoSEQ multiplex PCR; TCRdb stores just in-frame clones and leaves some out. This table has some 38,000 clones, 82% appearing once. V lost 4 bases and J 2 bases, leaving 6 bases between the germline ends. The germline V gene has CDR1 GTSNPN and CDR2 SVGIG (reference sequence). This CDR3 is 12 amino acids long. This chain uses TRBV30 with TRBJ1-5; D not resolved. The sample here was blood, taken before dendritic cell vaccination. The source of this sequence is a human donor with glioblastoma. In DNA, the CDR3 is TGTGCCTGGACGCGGGGCAATCAGCCCCAGCATTTT. Protein product: CAWTRGNQPQHF.